The 32 T cell receptor beta chains below all came from one sample that was sequenced in a study of blood T cell repertoires in COVID-19 (TCRdb year 2020). The protocol used for the library was the immunoSEQ multiplex PCR assay. The clones in this table, taken by TCRdb from immuneACCESS, are in-frame only. Not every clone is retained; where verified, under half of the shortfall comes from an unresolved V gene, and the cause of the rest is unknown. For this sample the table gives more than 200,000 clones, of which roughly 90% were detected only once. The ten largest clones capture about 2.1% of the sample. What was sequenced was peripheral blood. The receptors come from a woman in her 40s who had recovered from COVID-19.

V gene TRBV7-3 combines with J gene TRBJ2-3; TRBD1 matches 7 bases. The CDR3 runs to 16 residues. Per the germline V gene, CDR1 is SGHTA and CDR2 is FQGTGA. With 5 bases clipped from V and 3 bases from J, the junction kept 11 bases outside the gene matches. CDR3 in amino acids: CASSLSRDRRTDTQYF. In nucleotides, the CDR3 is TGTGCCAGCAGCCTGTCCCGGGACAGAAGAACAGATACGCAGTATTTT. Full variable domain (remainder filled in from reference TRBV7-3 and TRBJ2-3): GAGVSQTPSNKVTEKGKYVELRCDPISGHTALYWYRQSLGQGPEFLIYFQGTGAADDSGLPNDRFFAVRPEGSVSTLKIQRTERGDSAVYLCASSLSRDRRTDTQYFGPGTRLTVL.

V usage is TRBV6-2 or TRBV6-3 and J usage is TRBJ2-7; 8 bases fit TRBD2. V shed 0 bases, J shed 3 bases, and the junction held 4 bases outside the gene matches. Germline V gene sequence: CDR1 MNHEY, CDR2 SVGEGT. The CDR3 has 15 amino acids. The CDR3 is CASSYSASGFYEQYF. CDR3 in DNA: TGTGCCAGCAGTTACTCGGCTAGCGGGTTCTACGAGCAGTACTTC.

The chain couples TRBV6-2 or TRBV6-3 to TRBJ2-1; maybe TRBD2 (6 bases). Per the germline V gene, CDR1 is MNHEY and CDR2 is SVGEGT. V lost 2 bases and J 4 bases, leaving 30 bases between the germline ends. The CDR3 runs 21 residues. The CDR3 nucleotides read TGTGCCAGCAGTTACGGAGGTGCTAGCGAGAGAGTCTGGTACTTTTACAATGAGCAGTTCTTC. It translates to CASSYGGASERVWYFYNEQFF.

V gene TRBV6-5 combines with J gene TRBJ1-2, with unresolved D. The CDR3 is 11 amino acids. Trimming removed 8 bases at V and 6 bases at J, with 10 bases between. Germline CDR1 MNHEY, CDR2 SVGAGI. CDR3 amino acids: CASLGGNGYTF. For the CDR3, the DNA is TGTGCCAGCCTTGGAGGGAATGGCTACACCTTC.

This rearrangement joins TRBV7-2 to TRBJ2-7, with TRBD2 matching over 7 bases. This CDR3 is 14 amino acids long. V was pared by 1 base and J by 5 bases, with 5 bases of the junction left unmatched. The germline V gene has CDR1 SGHTA and CDR2 FQGNSA. The DNA of the CDR3 is TGTGCCAGCAGCTTAGGCGGGGGAACGGACGAGCAGTACTTC. It yields the protein CASSLGGGTDEQYF.

V usage is TRBV13 and J usage is TRBJ2-1; D gene unclear. The germline gives CDR1 PRHDT, CDR2 FYEKMQ (reference sequence). The V and J ends lost 0 bases and 0 bases respectively, with 12 bases between them. The CDR3 loop spans 17 amino acids. The CDR3 loop is CASSLGLLGSSYNEQFF. The CDR3 nucleotides read TGTGCCAGCAGCTTAGGCCTCCTTGGTAGCTCCTACAATGAGCAGTTCTTC.

V gene TRBV27 combines with J gene TRBJ2-7, with 8 bases aligning to TRBD2. Trimming removed 5 bases from V and 2 bases from J; junction bases left unmatched: 2. The CDR3 totals 13 residues. CDR1 is MNHEY and CDR2 is SMNVEV in the germline V gene (reference sequence). The CDR3 protein is CASSPGLAYEQYF. The CDR3 DNA is TGTGCCAGCAGTCCGGGACTAGCCTACGAGCAGTACTTC.

CDR3 nucleotides: TGTGCCAGCAGCGTCGACAGGGTTGGTAATCAGCCCCAGCATTTT. It translates to CASSVDRVGNQPQHF. V gene TRBV9 combines with J gene TRBJ1-5; 7 bases are a match to TRBD1. The CDR3 sequence is 15 residues long. V shed 2 bases and J 4 bases; nucleotides not matched to a gene: 6. Germline V lookup: CDR1 SGDLS, CDR2 YYNGEE.

This clone was picked up a small number of times. The chain carries TRBV6-1 and TRBJ2-7; no reliable D call. From germline, CDR1 is MNHNS and CDR2 SASEGT. V lost 2 bases and J lost 2, with 16 bases in between. This CDR3 spans 16 amino acids. CDR3 region: CASSESLRKGTYEQYF. CDR3 sequence (DNA): TGTGCCAGCAGTGAAAGTCTGCGGAAAGGAACCTACGAGCAGTACTTC.

This rearrangement joins TRBV19 to TRBJ2-6, with 7 nucleotides matching TRBD1. The CDR3 has 14 residues. The J segment lost 2 bases and the V segment lost 7 bases, leaving 2 bases of the junction unmatched. The germline CDR1 and CDR2 sequences are LNHDA and SQIVND (reference sequence). In DNA form, the CDR3 reads TGTGCCAGTATTGACAGGGCTGGGGCCAACGTCCTGACTTTC. Protein sequence: CASIDRAGANVLTF. The variable domain in full, completed from reference TRBV19 and TRBJ2-6, reads DGGITQSPKYLFRKEGQNVTLSCEQNLNHDAMYWYRQDPGQGLRLIYYSQIVNDFQKGDIAEGYSVSREKKESFPLTVTSAQKNPTAFYLCASIDRAGANVLTFGAGSRLTVL.

V usage is TRBV19 and J usage is TRBJ1-6; 12 positions agree with TRBD1. This CDR3 region has 19 residues. The germline CDR1 and CDR2 sequences are LNHDA and SQIVND (reference sequence). The V segment lost 3 bases and the J segment 6 bases; nucleotides outside the gene matches: 12. The CDR3 loop reads CASSITGTGGAVGNSPLHF. CDR3 coding DNA: TGTGCCAGTAGTATCACCGGGACAGGGGGCGCCGTGGGTAATTCACCCCTCCACTTT.

This clone appeared a few times. V is TRBV18 and J is TRBJ1-6; 9 bases map to TRBD1. CDR1 is KGHSH, CDR2 LQKENI, per germline. V lost 3 bases to trimming and J lost 9 bases; unmatched junction nucleotides: 6. This CDR3 is built from 15 residues. The CDR3 DNA reads as TGTGCCAGCTCACCCGGGACAGGGAGTAGTTCACCCCTCCACTTT. The encoded protein is CASSPGTGSSSPLHF.

The chain employs TRBV18 and TRBJ2-3; D is possibly TRBD2 (5 bases). The V gene lost 3 bases and the J gene lost 5 bases, with 9 bases spanning the gap. Germline lookup yields CDR1 KGHSH and CDR2 LQKENI. The CDR3 extends over 13 amino acids. CDR3 amino acids: CASSPRAEDTQYF. As DNA, the CDR3 is TGTGCCAGCTCACCGAGGGCGGAAGATACGCAGTATTTT.

J is TRBJ2-1 and V is TRBV29-1; possibly TRBD1 for D (6 bases). This CDR3 is built from 15 residues. Trimming took off 2 bases at V and 8 bases at J, with 19 bases between the two ends. Germline loops: CDR1 SQVTM, CDR2 ANQGSEA. CDR3 loop: CSVELSGDGSDEQFF. The CDR3, as DNA: TGCAGCGTTGAACTTTCAGGGGACGGTTCTGATGAGCAGTTCTTC.

In DNA, the CDR3 is TGTGCCAGCAGCTTGGTTGACAGGCAAAGGGGCTACACCTTC. Amino acid sequence: CASSLVDRQRGYTF. This chain uses TRBV5-4 with TRBJ1-2, with D maybe TRBD1 (6 bases). Trimming shortened V by 0 bases and J by 8 bases, and 14 bases separated the two germline ends. The CDR3 runs to 14 residues. Germline V gene data show CDR1 as SGHNT and CDR2 as YYREEE (reference sequence). Filled out from reference TRBV5-4 and TRBJ1-2, the complete variable domain reads ETGVTQSPTHLIKTRGQQVTLRCSSQSGHNTVSWYQQALGQGPQFIFQYYREEENGRGNFPPRFSGLQFPNYSSELNVNALELDDSALYLCASSLVDRQRGYTFGSGTRLTVV.

The genes are TRBV9 and TRBJ2-4; no clear D gene. The V and J ends lost 0 bases and 2 bases respectively, with 15 bases between them. CDR1 SGDLS and CDR2 YYNGEE come from the germline V gene. The CDR3 is 17 residues long. CDR3 sequence reads: CASSVDYGPKTKNIQYF. The CDR3 nucleotides read TGTGCCAGCAGCGTAGATTATGGCCCGAAGACCAAAAACATTCAGTACTTC.

V gene TRBV12-3 or TRBV12-4 combines with J gene TRBJ2-3; perhaps TRBD2 as D (5 bases). The CDR3 covers 13 residues. Trimming took 3 bases from V and 4 from J, leaving 8 bases between them. CDR3 coding DNA: TGTGCCAGCAGTTTCTCGGGGTCAGATACGCAGTATTTT. It codes for CASSFSGSDTQYF.

V is TRBV3-1 (or the pseudogene TRBV3-2) and J is TRBJ2-6, with TRBD1 matching over 9 bases. This CDR3 spans 16 amino acids. In germline, CDR1 is LGHDT, CDR2 YNNKEL (reference sequence). V gave up 8 bases and J gave up 2 bases; unmatched junction bases: 7. In DNA form, the CDR3 reads TGTGCCAGCTCTACAGGGGGCGAAACTGGGGCCAACGTCCTGACTTTC. As protein: CASSTGGETGANVLTF.

J is TRBJ2-1 and V is TRBV11-3, with 15 positions matching TRBD2. Germline V gives CDR1 SGHNT, CDR2 YENEEA. The J segment lost 4 bases and the V segment lost 5 bases, leaving 6 bases of the junction unmatched. The CDR3 extends over 17 amino acids. CDR3 DNA sequence: TGTGCCAGCAGCCCTTCGGGACTAGCGGGAGGATACAATGAGCAGTTCTTC. Protein: CASSPSGLAGGYNEQFF.

The gene calls are TRBV7-2 and TRBJ2-7; tentative D call: TRBD1 (6 bases). The V and J ends lost 3 bases and 0 bases respectively, with 12 bases between them. The germline V gene has CDR1 SGHTA and CDR2 FQGNSA. The CDR3 is 15 amino acids. The CDR3 reads CASSFYGQSSYEQYF. In DNA form, the CDR3 reads TGTGCCAGCAGCTTTTACGGACAGAGCTCCTACGAGCAGTACTTC.

V usage is TRBV6-5 and J usage is TRBJ1-4; 12 bases are shared with TRBD1. V lost 8 bases and J lost 8; bases outside the gene matches: 3. The CDR3 extends over 13 amino acids. Germline CDR1 is MNHEY and CDR2 is SVGAGI. The CDR3 loop is CASLGTGGEKLFF. CDR3 nucleotides: TGTGCCAGCCTCGGGACAGGGGGCGAAAAACTGTTTTTT.

Ten or more counts support this clone. V gene TRBV7-9 combines with J gene TRBJ2-7, with a tentative D call TRBD1 (6 bases). V was trimmed by 5 bases and J by 4 bases, leaving 18 bases between them. This CDR3 region has 15 residues. Germline loops: CDR1 SEHNR, CDR2 FQNEAQ (reference sequence). CDR3 amino acids: CASSPEGPTGYEQYF. The CDR3 DNA is TGTGCCAGCAGCCCCGAGGGGCCTACAGGGTACGAGCAGTACTTC. The full variable domain, completed using reference TRBV7-9 and TRBJ2-7, is DTGVSQNPRHKITKRGQNVTFRCDPISEHNRLYWYRQTLGQGPEFLTYFQNEAQLEKSRLLSDRFSAERPKGSFSTLEIQRTEQGDSAMYLCASSPEGPTGYEQYFGPGTRLTVT.

This rearrangement joins TRBV28 to TRBJ1-5, with 9 bases that match TRBD1. Germline CDR1 reads MDHEN; CDR2 reads SYDVKM. This CDR3 region has 16 residues. Germline trimming cut 6 bases from V and 2 bases from J; bases unmatched to any gene: 8. This chain's CDR3 is CASSLQGAVGNQPQHF. As DNA, the CDR3 is TGTGCCAGCAGCCTACAGGGGGCGGTAGGCAATCAGCCCCAGCATTTT.

V is TRBV19 and J is TRBJ1-1; 8 bases map to TRBD1. The CDR3 covers 13 residues. J lost 7 bases, V lost 5 bases, and 6 bases had no gene match. The germline V gene encodes CDR1 LNHDA and CDR2 SQIVND (reference sequence). CDR3 amino acids: CASSLTGGIEAFF. The CDR3 nucleotides read TGTGCCAGTAGTCTTACAGGGGGGATTGAAGCTTTCTTT.

The chain is built from TRBV7-8 and TRBJ2-3; possible D gene TRBD2, 5 bases. CDR1 is SGHVS and CDR2 is FQNEAQ in the germline V gene. Trimming took 5 bases from V and 6 from J, leaving 9 bases between them. The CDR3 runs to 12 residues. The CDR3 nucleotides read TGTGCCAGCAGCCTCGAGCGGGATACGCAGTATTTT. Protein sequence: CASSLERDTQYF.

Comments on this clone: It may be a read error: a sequence one base away is much more abundant. V usage is TRBV2 and J usage is TRBJ2-7; TRBD2 might be the D (7 bases). CDR3 size: 13 residues. Germline CDR1 SNHLY, CDR2 FYNNEI. V was shortened by 6 bases and J by 6 bases, with 15 bases between the two germline ends. CDR3 coding DNA: TGTGCCAGCAGGGTGGGAGGGGGGGCCGAGCAGTACTTC. It codes for CASRVGGGAEQYF. The full variable domain, in which reference TRBV2 and TRBJ2-7 provide the parts outside the CDR3, is EPEVTQTPSHQVTQMGQEVILRCVPISNHLYFYWYRQILGQKVEFLVSFYNNEISEKSEIFDDQFSVERPDGSNFTLKIRSTKLEDSAMYFCASRVGGGAEQYFGPGTRLTVT.

The chain links TRBV7-2 to TRBJ1-4; possibly TRBD1 for D (5 bases). Per the germline V gene, CDR1 is SGHTA and CDR2 is FQGNSA. The CDR3 loop spans 16 amino acids. Trimming removed 1 base from V and 4 bases from J, with 13 bases in between. The chain's CDR3 is CASSLGDSNLNEKLFF. CDR3 nucleotide sequence: TGTGCCAGCAGCTTAGGTGACAGCAACCTTAATGAAAAACTGTTTTTT.

The chain recombines TRBV19 with TRBJ2-7; D may be TRBD2 (5 bases). Germline CDR1 is LNHDA and CDR2 is SQIVND (reference sequence). This CDR3 region has 13 residues. The V end lost 2 bases, the J end lost 2 bases, and 7 bases lay between the germline ends. CDR3 sequence reads: CASSIRETYEQYF. CDR3 DNA sequence: TGTGCCAGTAGTATACGGGAAACCTACGAGCAGTACTTC.

This clone was counted once. This chain uses TRBV4-2 with TRBJ2-1, with a tentative D call TRBD1 (5 bases). V dropped 4 bases and J dropped 7 bases, with 20 bases sitting between them. The CDR3 length is 16 residues. The germline V gene has CDR1 LGHNA and CDR2 YNFKEQ. The CDR3 is CASSPNQGYGWNEQFF. The CDR3 region has the DNA TGTGCCAGCAGCCCCAATCAGGGTTACGGGTGGAATGAGCAGTTCTTC.

This clone was seen once. This rearrangement joins TRBV10-2 to TRBJ2-7; 8 nucleotides line up with TRBD1. The trim removed 3 bases at V and 5 bases at J, leaving 12 bases unmatched. In germline, CDR1 is WSHSY, CDR2 SAAADI. This CDR3 has 16 amino acids. As DNA, the CDR3 is TGCGCCAGCAGTGACTCTACGACAGGGGTTTATGACGAGCAGTACTTC. This sequence encodes CASSDSTTGVYDEQYF.

The chain uses TRBV19 and TRBJ2-1, with TRBD2 matching 7 bases. The germline V gene encodes CDR1 LNHDA and CDR2 SQIVND (reference sequence). V dropped 4 bases and J dropped 6; count of bases not matched to a gene: 6. This CDR3 contains 14 residues. Written as DNA, the CDR3 is TGTGCCAGTAGTAGCGGACTAGAAGTCAATGAGCAGTTCTTC. It codes for CASSSGLEVNEQFF.

V gene TRBV18 combines with J gene TRBJ1-1; D is unclear. Trimming removed 10 bases from V and 0 bases from J, with 12 bases in between. In germline, CDR1 is KGHSH, CDR2 LQKENI. The CDR3 spans 13 residues. DNA of the CDR3: TGTGCCACCCTGGCTGTGGTGAACACTGAAGCTTTCTTT. The encoded protein is CATLAVVNTEAFF. Based on the CDR3 plus reference TRBV18 and TRBJ1-1, the full variable domain is NAGVMQNPRHLVRRRGQEARLRCSPMKGHSHVYWYRQLPEEGLKFMVYLQKENIIDESGMPKERFSAEFPKEGPSILRIQQVVRGDSAAYFCATLAVVNTEAFFGQGTRLTVV.